A selection of T cell receptor beta chains follows, all from one sample in a study of CD8+ T cells in alopecia areata. Profiling relied on immunoSEQ multiplex PCR, and the TCRdb table lists in-frame clones only, not all of them. This sample yields 89,000 or so clones, of which 51% are seen a single time; approximately 5.4% belongs to the top ten. The sample consisted of NKG2D-high CD8+ T cells sorted from blood. The receptors derive from a human donor with alopecia areata. Each CDR3 is given with its conserved first and last residue. D genes are given only for firm matches. A clone size is listed for some rows: how often the clone was seen (once, few, many), or a class if it is expanded.

clone_size: NA
v_call: TRBV29-1
d_call: TRBD1
j_call: TRBJ1-2
cdr3_nt: TGCAGCGTTGACAGGGGGATACATGGCTACACCTTC
cdr3_aa: CSVDRGIHGYTF

clone_size: NA
v_call: TRBV5-6
d_call: NA
j_call: TRBJ1-1
cdr3_nt: TGTGCCAGCAGCTTGGGACGAGAAGCTTTCTTT
cdr3_aa: CASSLGREAFF

clone_size: NA
v_call: TRBV28
d_call: TRBD2
j_call: TRBJ2-3
cdr3_nt: TGTGCCAGCAGTTTGTACCCGGGACTAGCGGACCGATGGGGGAGTACAGATACGCAGTATTTT
cdr3_aa: CASSLYPGLADRWGSTDTQYF

clone_size: NA
v_call: TRBV30
d_call: NA
j_call: TRBJ2-3
cdr3_nt: TGTGCCTGGAGTAGCATAAGCACAGATACGCAGTATTTT
cdr3_aa: CAWSSISTDTQYF

clone_size: NA
v_call: TRBV27
d_call: NA
j_call: TRBJ2-1
cdr3_nt: TGTGCCAGCAGTTTGGGAGGCAATGAGCAGTTCTTC
cdr3_aa: CASSLGGNEQFF

clone_size: NA
v_call: TRBV29-1
d_call: NA
j_call: TRBJ2-7
cdr3_nt: TGCAGCGTTTCGGACAGCTCCTACGAGCAGTACTTC
cdr3_aa: CSVSDSSYEQYF

clone_size: few
v_call: TRBV14
d_call: NA
j_call: TRBJ1-2
cdr3_nt: TGTGCCAGCAGCCAAGGAACCAACTATGGCTACACCTTC
cdr3_aa: CASSQGTNYGYTF

clone_size: NA
v_call: TRBV15
d_call: NA
j_call: TRBJ2-5
cdr3_nt: TGTGCCACCAGCAGTCGGGATGAAGAGACCCAGTACTTC
cdr3_aa: CATSSRDEETQYF

clone_size: NA
v_call: TRBV14
d_call: NA
j_call: TRBJ2-3
cdr3_nt: TGTGCCAGCAGCCCCGACCATTATACGCAGTATTTT
cdr3_aa: CASSPDHYTQYF

clone_size: few
v_call: TRBV2
d_call: NA
j_call: TRBJ2-2
cdr3_nt: TGTGCCAGCGATCGCAGGGGAACGGGGAAAACCGGGGAGCTGTTTTTT
cdr3_aa: CASDRRGTGKTGELFF

clone_size: NA
v_call: TRBV30
d_call: NA
j_call: TRBJ2-7
cdr3_nt: TGTGCCCTGGTACAGAACTCCTACGAGCAGTACTTC
cdr3_aa: CALVQNSYEQYF

clone_size: NA
v_call: TRBV2
d_call: TRBD2
j_call: TRBJ2-6
cdr3_nt: TGTGCCACCCTCCGGGGTAATAGCGGGAGACAGGATGGGGCCAACGTCCTGACTTTC
cdr3_aa: CATLRGNSGRQDGANVLTF

clone_size: few
v_call: TRBV29-1
d_call: NA
j_call: TRBJ2-5
cdr3_nt: TGCAGCGTTGTTGGAACGCCGGGGGAGACCCAGTACTTC
cdr3_aa: CSVVGTPGETQYF

clone_size: few
v_call: TRBV21-1
d_call: NA
j_call: TRBJ2-1
cdr3_nt: TGTGCCAGCAGCAACAGAAGCTCCTACAATGAGCAGTTCTTC
cdr3_aa: CASSNRSSYNEQFF

clone_size: NA
v_call: TRBV6-5
d_call: NA
j_call: TRBJ2-3
cdr3_nt: TGTGCCGCCTCATTGGGAGGCACAGATACGCAGTATTTT
cdr3_aa: CAASLGGTDTQYF

clone_size: few
v_call: TRBV6-8
d_call: NA
j_call: TRBJ2-7
cdr3_nt: TGTGCCAGCAGTTACATTGATCCCGGTCCGGGAGCCCCTGAGGACGAGCAGTACTTC
cdr3_aa: CASSYIDPGPGAPEDEQYF

clone_size: NA
v_call: TRBV9
d_call: TRBD1
j_call: TRBJ1-2
cdr3_nt: TGTGCCAGCAGCGTAGACACAGGGGGCGCGGATGGCTACACCTTC
cdr3_aa: CASSVDTGGADGYTF

clone_size: few
v_call: TRBV5-6
d_call: TRBD1
j_call: TRBJ1-2
cdr3_nt: TGTGCCAGCAGCAGAACAGGGGACGCCGCAATCTATGGCTACACCTTC
cdr3_aa: CASSRTGDAAIYGYTF

clone_size: few
v_call: TRBV7-3
d_call: TRBD2
j_call: TRBJ2-3
cdr3_nt: TGTGCCAGCAGCTCCCTAGCGGGGGGGGAAGATACGCAGTATTTT
cdr3_aa: CASSSLAGGEDTQYF

clone_size: NA
v_call: TRBV27
d_call: NA
j_call: TRBJ1-5
cdr3_nt: TGTGCCAGCAGAAGGGGAGGTCAGCCCCAGCATTTT
cdr3_aa: CASRRGGQPQHF

clone_size: NA
v_call: TRBV27
d_call: TRBD1
j_call: TRBJ1-4
cdr3_nt: TGTGCCAGCAGTTCGATCTTGGGACAGGGAATTGTAAAACTGTTTTTT
cdr3_aa: CASSSILGQGIVKLFF

clone_size: NA
v_call: TRBV5-6
d_call: NA
j_call: TRBJ2-4
cdr3_nt: TGTGCCAGCAGCTCCGGACCAAACATTCAGTACTTC
cdr3_aa: CASSSGPNIQYF

clone_size: NA
v_call: TRBV29-1
d_call: NA
j_call: TRBJ2-1
cdr3_nt: TGCAGCGCCTGGGATAATGAGCAGTTCTTC
cdr3_aa: CSAWDNEQFF

clone_size: few
v_call: TRBV7-9
d_call: NA
j_call: TRBJ2-7
cdr3_nt: TGTGCCAGCAGGTTACAGGGCGGGTACGAGCAGTACTTC
cdr3_aa: CASRLQGGYEQYF

clone_size: NA
v_call: TRBV29-1
d_call: TRBD1
j_call: TRBJ2-2
cdr3_nt: TGCAGCGTTACCGGGACAGCGTCCGGGGAGCTGTTTTTT
cdr3_aa: CSVTGTASGELFF

clone_size: NA
v_call: TRBV28
d_call: TRBD1
j_call: TRBJ2-7
cdr3_nt: TGTGCCAGCAGCGCGGAACAGGGGCTCGAGCAGTACTTC
cdr3_aa: CASSAEQGLEQYF

clone_size: once
v_call: TRBV5-6
d_call: NA
j_call: TRBJ1-2
cdr3_nt: TGTGCCAGCAGCTTGGGGGAGTCAAATGGCTACACCTTC
cdr3_aa: CASSLGESNGYTF

clone_size: few
v_call: TRBV29-1
d_call: NA
j_call: TRBJ2-7
cdr3_nt: TGCAGCGCTACATCGGGCACGGGCGACGAGCAGTACTTC
cdr3_aa: CSATSGTGDEQYF

clone_size: NA
v_call: TRBV29-1
d_call: NA
j_call: TRBJ2-5
cdr3_nt: TGCAGCGCTAGGGGGGACGGTGAAGAGCAGTACTTC
cdr3_aa: CSARGDGEEQYF

clone_size: NA
v_call: TRBV7-9
d_call: TRBD2
j_call: TRBJ2-7
cdr3_nt: TGTGCCAGCAGCTTAGCGGCACTAGCGGGGGAGCAGTACTTC
cdr3_aa: CASSLAALAGEQYF

clone_size: NA
v_call: TRBV5-4
d_call: NA
j_call: TRBJ2-3
cdr3_nt: TGTGCCAGCAGCTTATCGGCAGGGAGGACAGATACGCAGTATTTT
cdr3_aa: CASSLSAGRTDTQYF

clone_size: NA
v_call: TRBV7-9
d_call: NA
j_call: TRBJ2-5
cdr3_nt: TGTGCCAGCAGCCACCTGGAAGAGACCCAGTACTTC
cdr3_aa: CASSHLEETQYF

clone_size: few
v_call: TRBV25-1
d_call: NA
j_call: TRBJ2-7
cdr3_nt: TGTGCCAGCGTTGGACAGCTACACTCCTACGAGCAGTACTTC
cdr3_aa: CASVGQLHSYEQYF

clone_size: few
v_call: TRBV15
d_call: NA
j_call: TRBJ2-1
cdr3_nt: TGTGCCACCAGCAGTAAACCCTCCCCGTCCCTCCAGCAGTTCTTC
cdr3_aa: CATSSKPSPSLQQFF

clone_size: NA
v_call: TRBV29-1
d_call: NA
j_call: TRBJ2-5
cdr3_nt: TGCAGCGTATACGCTAGCGGCGAGGGGGGGGCCCAGTACTTC
cdr3_aa: CSVYASGEGGAQYF

clone_size: few
v_call: TRBV14
d_call: NA
j_call: TRBJ2-3
cdr3_nt: TGTGCCAGCAGCCAGGTTGTAGCAGATACGCAGTATTTT
cdr3_aa: CASSQVVADTQYF

clone_size: NA
v_call: TRBV6-1
d_call: TRBD1
j_call: TRBJ1-2
cdr3_nt: TGTGCCAGCAGTCTACAGGCAGGGGGTGGCTACACCTTC
cdr3_aa: CASSLQAGGGYTF

clone_size: NA
v_call: TRBV27
d_call: NA
j_call: TRBJ2-1
cdr3_nt: TGTGCCAGCAGTTTAAAGGGAAGTCATGAGCAGTTCTTC
cdr3_aa: CASSLKGSHEQFF

clone_size: NA
v_call: TRBV5-4
d_call: TRBD2
j_call: TRBJ2-5
cdr3_nt: TGTGCCAGCGGGAGCGGGGGGGCTAGTCGAGAGACCCAGTACTTC
cdr3_aa: CASGSGGASRETQYF

clone_size: NA
v_call: TRBV6-6
d_call: TRBD1
j_call: TRBJ1-5
cdr3_nt: TGTGCCAGCAGTTACCCGGACAGGTCGGGGCAGCCCCAGCATTTT
cdr3_aa: CASSYPDRSGQPQHF

clone_size: once
v_call: TRBV30
d_call: TRBD1
j_call: TRBJ2-1
cdr3_nt: TGTGCCTACCGACAGGGCTATGAGCAGTTCTTC
cdr3_aa: CAYRQGYEQFF